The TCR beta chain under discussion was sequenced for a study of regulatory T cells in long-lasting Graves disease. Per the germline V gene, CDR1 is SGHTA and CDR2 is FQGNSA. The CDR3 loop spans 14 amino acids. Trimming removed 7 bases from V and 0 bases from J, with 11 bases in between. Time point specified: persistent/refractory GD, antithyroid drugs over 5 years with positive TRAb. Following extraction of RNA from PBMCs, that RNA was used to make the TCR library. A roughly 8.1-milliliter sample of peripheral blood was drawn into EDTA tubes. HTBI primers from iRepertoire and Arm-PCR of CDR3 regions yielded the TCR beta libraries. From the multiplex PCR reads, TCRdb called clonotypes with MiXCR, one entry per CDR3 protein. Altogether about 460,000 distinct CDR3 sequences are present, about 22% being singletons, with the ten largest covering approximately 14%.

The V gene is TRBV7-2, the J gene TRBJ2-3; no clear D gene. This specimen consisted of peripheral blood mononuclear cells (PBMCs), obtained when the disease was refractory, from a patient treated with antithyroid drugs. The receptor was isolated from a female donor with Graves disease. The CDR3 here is CASKKTVSTDTQYF. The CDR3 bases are TGTGCCAGCAAAAAGACGGTCAGCACAGATACGCAGTATTTT. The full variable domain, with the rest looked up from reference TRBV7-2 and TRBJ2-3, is GAGVSQSPSNKVTEKGKDVELRCDPISGHTALYWYRQSLGQGLEFLIYFQGNSAPDKSGLPSDRFSAERTGGSVSTLTIQRTQQEDSAVYLCASKKTVSTDTQYFGPGTRLTVL.